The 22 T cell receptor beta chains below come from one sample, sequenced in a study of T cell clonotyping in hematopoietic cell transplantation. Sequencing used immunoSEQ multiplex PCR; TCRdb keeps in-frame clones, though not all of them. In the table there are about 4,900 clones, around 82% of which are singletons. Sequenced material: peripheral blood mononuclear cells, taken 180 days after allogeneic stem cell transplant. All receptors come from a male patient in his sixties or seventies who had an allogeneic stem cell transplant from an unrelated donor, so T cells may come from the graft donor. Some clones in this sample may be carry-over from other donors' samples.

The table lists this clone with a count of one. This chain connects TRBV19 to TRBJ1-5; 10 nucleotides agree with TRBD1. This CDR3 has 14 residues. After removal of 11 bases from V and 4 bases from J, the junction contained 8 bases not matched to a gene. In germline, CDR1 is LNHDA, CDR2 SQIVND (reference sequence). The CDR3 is CAPPGTGVNQPQHF. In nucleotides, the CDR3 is TGTGCCCCCCCCGGGACAGGGGTTAATCAGCCCCAGCATTTT.

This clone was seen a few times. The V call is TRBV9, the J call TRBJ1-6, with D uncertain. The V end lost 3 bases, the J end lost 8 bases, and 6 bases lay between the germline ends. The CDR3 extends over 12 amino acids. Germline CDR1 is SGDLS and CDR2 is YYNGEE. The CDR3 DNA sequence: TGTGCCAGCAGCGCCAATTATTCACCCCTCCACTTT. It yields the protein CASSANYSPLHF.

CDR3: CSVGGSSGNTIYF. The CDR3 bases are TGCAGCGTTGGGGGGTCCTCTGGAAACACCATATATTTT. This chain links TRBV29-1 with TRBJ1-3; D is possibly TRBD1 (5 bases). Germline CDR1 SQVTM, CDR2 ANQGSEA. The V and J ends lost 4 bases and 0 bases respectively, with 7 bases between them. This CDR3 contains 13 residues.

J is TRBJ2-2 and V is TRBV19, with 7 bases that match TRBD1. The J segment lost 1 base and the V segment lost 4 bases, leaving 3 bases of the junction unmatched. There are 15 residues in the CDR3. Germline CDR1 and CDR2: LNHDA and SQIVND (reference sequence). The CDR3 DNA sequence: TGTGCCAGTAGTAAGGGACAGCAGAACACCGGGGAGCTGTTTTTT. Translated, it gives CASSKGQQNTGELFF.

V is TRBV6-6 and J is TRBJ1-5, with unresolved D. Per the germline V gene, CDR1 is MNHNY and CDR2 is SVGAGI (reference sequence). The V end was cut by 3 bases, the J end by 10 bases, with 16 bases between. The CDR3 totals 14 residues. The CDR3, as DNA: TGTGCCAGCAGTTATACGACAACCTGGGAACCCCAGCATTTT. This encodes CASSYTTTWEPQHF.

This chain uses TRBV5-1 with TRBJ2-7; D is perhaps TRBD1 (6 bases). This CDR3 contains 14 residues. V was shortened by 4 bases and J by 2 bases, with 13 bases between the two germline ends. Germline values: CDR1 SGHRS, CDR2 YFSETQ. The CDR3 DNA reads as TGCGCCAGCAGCCCGTCGACAGGCACCTACGAGCAGTACTTC. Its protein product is CASSPSTGTYEQYF. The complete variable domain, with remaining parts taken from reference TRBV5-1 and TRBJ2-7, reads KAGVTQTPRYLIKTRGQQVTLSCSPISGHRSVSWYQQTPGQGLQFLFEYFSETQRNKGNFPGRFSGRQFSNSRSEMNVSTLELGDSALYLCASSPSTGTYEQYFGPGTRLTVT.

The CDR3 DNA sequence: TGTGCCAGCAGCGCAGGTGGGCTTCCGTATGGCTACACCTTC. Protein sequence: CASSAGGLPYGYTF. The chain employs TRBV6-5 and TRBJ1-2; D gene ambiguous. Trimming removed 6 bases at V and 5 bases at J, with 16 bases between. The CDR3 covers 14 residues. Germline CDR1 MNHEY, CDR2 SVGAGI.

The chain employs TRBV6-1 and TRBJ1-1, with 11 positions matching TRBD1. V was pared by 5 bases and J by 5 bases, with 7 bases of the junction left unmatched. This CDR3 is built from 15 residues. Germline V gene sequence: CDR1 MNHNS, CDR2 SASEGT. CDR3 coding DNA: TGTGCCAGCAGTAGGACAGGGGGCGTCGGGACTGAAGCTTTCTTT. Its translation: CASSRTGGVGTEAFF.

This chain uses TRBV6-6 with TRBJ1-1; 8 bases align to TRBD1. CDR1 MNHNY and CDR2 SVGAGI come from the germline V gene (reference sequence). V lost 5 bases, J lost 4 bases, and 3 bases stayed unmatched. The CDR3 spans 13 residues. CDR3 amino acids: CASSDRGGTEAFF. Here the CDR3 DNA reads TGTGCCAGCAGTGACAGGGGAGGCACTGAAGCTTTCTTT.

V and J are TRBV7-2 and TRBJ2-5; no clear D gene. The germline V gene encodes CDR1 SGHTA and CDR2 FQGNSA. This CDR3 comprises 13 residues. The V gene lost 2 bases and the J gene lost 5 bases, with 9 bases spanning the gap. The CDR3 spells CASSLSLGETQYF. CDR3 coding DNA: TGTGCCAGCAGCTTATCGCTCGGGGAGACCCAGTACTTC.

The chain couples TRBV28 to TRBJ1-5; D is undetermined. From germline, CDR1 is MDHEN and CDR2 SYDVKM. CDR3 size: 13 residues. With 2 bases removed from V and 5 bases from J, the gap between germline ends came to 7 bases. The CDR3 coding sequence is TGTGCCAGCAGTTTACGGCACCATCAGCCCCAGCATTTT. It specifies CASSLRHHQPQHF. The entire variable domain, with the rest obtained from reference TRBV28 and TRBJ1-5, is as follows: DVKVTQSSRYLVKRTGEKVFLECVQDMDHENMFWYRQDPGLGLRLIYFSYDVKMKEKGDIPEGYSVSREKKERFSLILESASTNQTSMYLCASSLRHHQPQHFGDGTRLSIL.

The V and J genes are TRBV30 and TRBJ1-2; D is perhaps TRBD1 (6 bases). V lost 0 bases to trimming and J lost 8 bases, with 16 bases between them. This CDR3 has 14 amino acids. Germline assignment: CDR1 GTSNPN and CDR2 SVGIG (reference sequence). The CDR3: CAWSVRWGAGGYTF. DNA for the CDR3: TGTGCCTGGAGTGTACGATGGGGGGCTGGAGGCTACACCTTC. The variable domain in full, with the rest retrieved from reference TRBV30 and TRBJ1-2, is SQTIHQWPATLVQPVGSPLSLECTVEGTSNPNLYWYRQAAGRGLQLLFYSVGIGQISSEVPQNLSASRPQDRQFILSSKKLLLSDSGFYLCAWSVRWGAGGYTFGSGTRLTVV.

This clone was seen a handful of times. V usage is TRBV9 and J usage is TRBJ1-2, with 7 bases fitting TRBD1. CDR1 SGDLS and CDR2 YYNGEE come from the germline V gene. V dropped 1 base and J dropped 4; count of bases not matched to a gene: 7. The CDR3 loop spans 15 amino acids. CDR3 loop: CASSVWKTGSYGYTF. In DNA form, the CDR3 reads TGTGCCAGCAGCGTATGGAAGACAGGGAGCTATGGCTACACCTTC.

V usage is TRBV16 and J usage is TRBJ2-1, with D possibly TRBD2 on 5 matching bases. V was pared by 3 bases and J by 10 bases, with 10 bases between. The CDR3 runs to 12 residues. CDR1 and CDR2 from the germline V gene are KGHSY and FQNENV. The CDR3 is CASSQGRGEQFF. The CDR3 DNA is TGTGCCAGCAGCCAGGGGAGAGGGGAGCAGTTCTTC.

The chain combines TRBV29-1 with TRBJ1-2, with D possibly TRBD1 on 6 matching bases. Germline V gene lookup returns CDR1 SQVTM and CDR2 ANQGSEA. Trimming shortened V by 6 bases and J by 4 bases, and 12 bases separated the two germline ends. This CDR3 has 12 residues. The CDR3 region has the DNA TGCAGCGTAACCCAAGGGGGCTATGGCTACACCTTC. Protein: CSVTQGGYGYTF. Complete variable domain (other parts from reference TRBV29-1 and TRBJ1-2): SAVISQKPSRDICQRGTSLTIQCQVDSQVTMMFWYRQQPGQSLTLIATANQGSEATYESGFVIDKFPISRPNLTFSTLTVSNMSPEDSSIYLCSVTQGGYGYTFGSGTRLTVV.

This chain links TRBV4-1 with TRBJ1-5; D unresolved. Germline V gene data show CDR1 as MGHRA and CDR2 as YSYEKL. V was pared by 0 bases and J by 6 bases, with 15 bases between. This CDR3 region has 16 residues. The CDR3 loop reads CASSQDIEGGFQPQHF. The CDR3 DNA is TGCGCCAGCAGCCAAGATATCGAGGGTGGTTTTCAGCCCCAGCATTTT.

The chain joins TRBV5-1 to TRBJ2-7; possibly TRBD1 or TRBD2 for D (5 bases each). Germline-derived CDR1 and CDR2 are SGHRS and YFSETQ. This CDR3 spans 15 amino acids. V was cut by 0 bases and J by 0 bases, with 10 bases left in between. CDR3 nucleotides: TGCGCCAGCAGCTTGGGGGACCGATACTCCTACGAGCAGTACTTC. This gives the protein CASSLGDRYSYEQYF.

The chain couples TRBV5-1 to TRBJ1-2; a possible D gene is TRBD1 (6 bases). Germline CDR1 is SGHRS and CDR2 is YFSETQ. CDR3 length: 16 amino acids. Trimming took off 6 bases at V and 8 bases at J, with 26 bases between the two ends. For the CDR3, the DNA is TGCGCCAGCAAAGTGGGGGTTGACAGGACCCATGACGGCTACACCTTC. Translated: CASKVGVDRTHDGYTF.

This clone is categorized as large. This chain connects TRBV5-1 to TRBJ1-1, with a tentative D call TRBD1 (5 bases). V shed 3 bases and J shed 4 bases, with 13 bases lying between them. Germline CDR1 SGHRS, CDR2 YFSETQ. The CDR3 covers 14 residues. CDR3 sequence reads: CASSSPGRGTEAFF. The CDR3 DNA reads TGCGCCAGCAGCTCGCCAGGGAGGGGCACTGAAGCTTTCTTT.

The CDR3: CASSSTPHYEQYF. The DNA for the CDR3 is TGTGCCAGCAGTTCTACCCCTCACTACGAGCAGTACTTC. The J gene is TRBJ2-7, the V gene TRBV27; no definite D call. This CDR3 is built from 13 residues. Germline V gene sequence: CDR1 MNHEY, CDR2 SMNVEV (reference sequence). Trimming removed 4 bases from V and 3 bases from J, with 10 bases in between.

CDR3 sequence: CASRGTVYEQYF. The DNA for the CDR3 is TGTGCCAGCAGGGGGACGGTCTACGAGCAGTACTTC. This chain connects TRBV6-5 to TRBJ2-7; D is perhaps TRBD1 or TRBD2 (5 bases each). Trimming took 6 bases from V and 3 from J, leaving 9 bases between them. The CDR3 extends over 12 amino acids. CDR1 and CDR2 from the germline V gene are MNHEY and SVGAGI.

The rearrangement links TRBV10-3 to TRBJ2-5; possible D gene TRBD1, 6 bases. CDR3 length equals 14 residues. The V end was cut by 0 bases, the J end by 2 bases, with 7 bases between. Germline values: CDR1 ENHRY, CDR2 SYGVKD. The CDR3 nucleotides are TGTGCCATCAGTGAGTCGGGACAACAAGAGACCCAGTACTTC. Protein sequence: CAISESGQQETQYF.